Listed here are 16 T cell receptor beta chains from one sample, sequenced in a study of blood T cell repertoires in COVID-19. Some clones are missing from TCRdb's copy, which holds only in-frame ones; the method was immunoSEQ multiplex PCR. Here the sample spans 250,000 or so clones, approximately 86% being singletons. The sequencing input was peripheral blood. These receptors all stem from a man between 40 and 49 years old with active or convalescent COVID-19.

The chain joins TRBV15 to TRBJ1-4, with a weak D call TRBD1 (5 bases). Germline CDR1 and CDR2: LNHNV and YYDKDF (reference sequence). The CDR3 spans 16 residues. The V end lost 0 bases, the J end lost 13 bases, and 21 bases lay between the germline ends. CDR3 bases: TGTGCCACCAGCAGAGACCTGGGGCAGCCCCGTAAGGGACTGTTTTTT. It yields the protein CATSRDLGQPRKGLFF.

The chain's CDR3 is CASSQDARPYNEQFF. The CDR3 DNA reads as TGTGCCAGCAGCCAAGATGCGAGGCCCTACAATGAGCAGTTCTTC. This rearrangement joins TRBV4-2 to TRBJ2-1; D gene uncertain. From germline, CDR1 is LGHNA and CDR2 YNFKEQ. Trimming took off 0 bases at V and 2 bases at J, with 8 bases between the two ends. CDR3 length: 15 amino acids.

V is TRBV28 and J is TRBJ1-1; D not certain. Germline CDR1 MDHEN, CDR2 SYDVKM. The ends were cut back, 5 bases at V and 0 bases at J, with 16 bases in the middle. This CDR3 contains 16 residues. The CDR3, as DNA: TGTGCCAGCAGTCTCAGTGGACGGACTATGAACACTGAAGCTTTCTTT. This codes for CASSLSGRTMNTEAFF.

The CDR3 nucleotides read TGTGCCAGCAGTGTCCGGACAGGAGTTGCCGAGCAGTACTTC. It yields the protein CASSVRTGVAEQYF. V is TRBV2 and J is TRBJ2-7; 7 nucleotides match TRBD1. In germline, CDR1 is SNHLY, CDR2 FYNNEI. The CDR3 has 14 residues. V trimming: 4 bases; J trimming: 6 bases; junction bases outside the gene matches: 9.

The chain combines TRBV9 with TRBJ2-2, with D unresolved. Trimming removed 0 bases from V and 2 bases from J, with 11 bases in between. This CDR3 region has 16 residues. CDR1 SGDLS and CDR2 YYNGEE come from the germline V gene. CDR3: CASSVVTASNTGELFF. The DNA for the CDR3 is TGTGCCAGCAGCGTAGTAACAGCCTCTAACACCGGGGAGCTGTTTTTT.

The rearrangement uses TRBV10-1 and TRBJ2-2; D may be TRBD1 (6 bases). The CDR3 runs 16 residues. Germline CDR1 reads WNHNN; CDR2 reads SYGVQD (reference sequence). The V and J ends lost 6 bases and 5 bases respectively, with 19 bases between them. Here the CDR3 DNA reads TGCGCCAGCAGGAGAGGGGGTGGTATGGAGACCGGGGAGCTGTTTTTT. Its translation is CASRRGGGMETGELFF.

The chain combines TRBV9 with TRBJ2-1, with D tentatively TRBD2 (5 bases). The V and J ends lost 5 bases and 0 bases respectively, with 12 bases between them. The germline V gene encodes CDR1 SGDLS and CDR2 YYNGEE. The CDR3 loop spans 15 amino acids. The CDR3 DNA sequence: TGTGCCAGCAGTTTATACAGCGGCTCCTACAATGAGCAGTTCTTC. Its protein is CASSLYSGSYNEQFF.

V is TRBV5-5 and J is TRBJ1-1; D not certain. V was cut by 7 bases and J by 7 bases, with 17 bases left in between. The CDR3 covers 13 residues. From germline, CDR1 is SGHKS and CDR2 YYEKEE (reference sequence). CDR3 amino acids: CASLGGRSGEAFF. Here the CDR3 DNA reads TGTGCCAGCCTAGGAGGTCGTAGTGGTGAAGCTTTCTTT.

The V gene is TRBV5-3, the J gene TRBJ1-4; possibly TRBD1 for D (5 bases). Being an ORF, TRBV5-3 has a function that is uncertain. This CDR3 contains 17 residues. Deletions cut 4 bases from V and 4 bases from J, with 20 bases between. The CDR3: CARSPDARDPFNEKLFF. CDR3 bases: TGTGCCAGAAGCCCGGACGCCAGGGATCCTTTTAATGAAAAACTGTTTTTT.

The chain combines TRBV14 with TRBJ1-1; TRBD1 agrees at 7 bases. This CDR3 has 13 residues. V was clipped by 0 bases and J by 8 bases; unmatched bases: 3. Germline V lookup: CDR1 SGHDN, CDR2 FVKESK. The CDR3 here is CASSQDGQAEAFF. The CDR3 region has the DNA TGTGCCAGCAGCCAAGATGGACAGGCCGAAGCTTTCTTT.

The chain joins TRBV7-2 to TRBJ2-1; 9 bases align to TRBD2. Germline assignment: CDR1 SGHTA and CDR2 FQGNSA. The CDR3 is 14 amino acids. Trimming removed 4 bases from V and 9 bases from J; junction bases left unmatched: 7. CDR3 in amino acids: CASSSRLAVTEQFF. Here the CDR3 DNA reads TGTGCCAGCAGCTCCCGACTAGCGGTGACTGAGCAGTTCTTC.

This chain links TRBV2 with TRBJ2-3; 10 bases fit TRBD2. The CDR3 contains 13 residues. With V trimmed by 8 bases and J by 1 base, 0 bases remained unmatched. Germline loops: CDR1 SNHLY, CDR2 FYNNEI. The CDR3 is CASLAGGTDTQYF. The CDR3 bases are TGTGCCAGCCTAGCGGGGGGCACAGATACGCAGTATTTT.

This chain connects TRBV18 to TRBJ2-1, with D uncertain. Trimming took off 3 bases at V and 6 bases at J, with 15 bases between the two ends. Germline lookup yields CDR1 KGHSH and CDR2 LQKENI. This CDR3 has 15 amino acids. DNA for the CDR3: TGTGCCAGCTCACCGGTTCAGAGGCTGGCCAATGAGCAGTTCTTC. It translates to CASSPVQRLANEQFF.

This clone occurred once. The gene calls are TRBV11-2 and TRBJ1-1; D not resolved. Trimming removed 1 base at V and 2 bases at J, with 5 bases between. The CDR3 length is 13 residues. CDR1 SGHAT and CDR2 FQNNGV come from the germline V gene. The DNA of the CDR3 is TGTGCCAGCAGCTTAGGGGCCAACACTGAAGCTTTCTTT. This codes for CASSLGANTEAFF.

V is TRBV5-6 and J is TRBJ2-1; 9 nucleotides match TRBD1. Germline trimming cut 6 bases from V and 3 bases from J; bases unmatched to any gene: 10. Germline V gene data show CDR1 as SGHDT and CDR2 as YYEEEE. This CDR3 spans 16 amino acids. This chain's CDR3 is CASTRLRDRDYNEQFF. CDR3 bases: TGTGCCAGCACGAGGCTCCGGGACAGGGACTACAATGAGCAGTTCTTC.

The chain joins TRBV2 to TRBJ1-2, with D perhaps TRBD1 (6 bases). Trimming removed 8 bases at V and 4 bases at J, with 17 bases between. The CDR3 spans 14 residues. Germline V gene data show CDR1 as SNHLY and CDR2 as FYNNEI. The CDR3 nucleotides read TGTGCCAGCTCCTTTGGGGGGGCGGGCTATGGCTACACCTTC. Amino acid sequence: CASSFGGAGYGYTF.